This T cell receptor beta chain was identified during a study of shared clonotypes between healthy human individuals. The V gene's germline CDR1 is SGHVS and CDR2 FQNEAQ. The CDR3 totals 15 residues. V was cut by 1 base and J by 5 bases, with 15 bases left in between. Naive CD8 cells, CD45RO-negative and positively selected for CCR7, excluded terminally differentiated effector memory CD45RA+ cells. Here immunoSEQ multiplex PCR was the method, and the copy in TCRdb shows in-frame clones only, minus some. This table has about 580,000 clones, about 98% appearing once. The specimen was naive CD8+ T cells sorted from blood. The clonotype originates from a man aged 30 to 45 in good health. J is TRBJ2-7 and V is TRBV7-8, with D possibly TRBD2 on 6 matching bases. This chain's CDR3 is CASSLGGGPQNEQYF. The CDR3 coding sequence is TGTGCCAGCAGCTTAGGTGGAGGGCCTCAGAACGAGCAGTACTTC. The full variable domain, completed using reference TRBV7-8 and TRBJ2-7, is GAGVSQSPRYKVAKRGQDVALRCDPISGHVSLFWYQQALGQGPEFLTYFQNEAQLDKSGLPSDRFFAERPEGSVSTLKIQRTQQEDSAVYLCASSLGGGPQNEQYFGPGTRLTVT.